The rows below give T cell receptor beta chains drawn from one sample of a study of early T cells in non-severe SARS-CoV-2 infection. TCRdb reprocessed the 5' RACE reads via MiXCR and lists one record per CDR3 protein. The sample carries tens of thousands of distinct CDR3 sequences, around 13% recorded once. The sample consisted of whole blood, taken at baseline. The receptors shown here come from an adult who was a healthcare worker with PCR-confirmed SARS-CoV-2 infection or an uninfected control (not recorded which). The donor label of this sample is uncertain. CDR3s leave out the opening cysteine and the closing phenylalanine or tryptophan. The D gene is left open where the match is weak.

D gene	V gene	CDR3 length	J gene	CDR3 protein
-	TRBV5-1	14	TRBJ1-4	ASSVGDTTTNEKLF
-	TRBV2	10	TRBJ2-1	ASSEGLGEQF
TRBD1	TRBV20-1	15	TRBJ1-1	SARDFGTASWNTEAF
TRBD2	TRBV5-1	13	TRBJ2-6	ASSLSGAGANVLT
TRBD2	TRBV4-2	14	TRBJ2-3	ASSQVLAGDTDTQY
-	TRBV9	15	TRBJ2-2	ASSVTDTGIGTGELF
-	TRBV20-1	13	TRBJ2-5	SARAGRQLVETQY
TRBD1	TRBV7-7	13	TRBJ2-1	ASSLGPGGRNEQF
-	TRBV6-5	13	TRBJ1-3	ASSYGASSGNTIY
-	TRBV5-1	13	TRBJ1-1	ASSLGLSPSTEAF
TRBD2	TRBV20-1	10	TRBJ2-1	SARMLAGEQF
-	TRBV20-1	13	TRBJ1-4	SARDQRGLGEKLF
-	TRBV29-1	11	TRBJ2-4	SVRPGGLNIQY
-	TRBV9	11	TRBJ1-1	ASSVYMNTEAF
TRBD1	TRBV5-1	12	TRBJ2-2	ASSVQGRSGELF
-	TRBV7-2	14	TRBJ2-5	ASSKSQVLSQETQY
TRBD1	TRBV5-1	14	TRBJ1-2	ASSLGDSTTNYGYT
TRBD1	TRBV4-1	12	TRBJ2-2	ASSRGTATGELF
-	TRBV30	10	TRBJ1-2	AWSIGNYGYT
-	TRBV18	14	TRBJ1-3	ASSPSSRGSGNTIY
-	TRBV29-1	10	TRBJ2-3	SVGQGTDTQY
-	TRBV12-3/TRBV12-4	12	TRBJ2-3	ASRETGGADTQY
-	TRBV5-1	11	TRBJ2-5	ASRLAAQETQY
-	TRBV7-6	11	TRBJ2-5	ASSLGLQETQY